This T cell receptor (beta chain) was recorded in a study of blood T cell repertoires in COVID-19. Study at large: COVID-19 samples from acute and convalescent phases originated in the United States, Italy and Spain.

The Seattle site enrolled patients during active infection and followed them longitudinally. Repertoires were generated with immunoSEQ multiplex PCR, while TCRdb's copy carries only in-frame clones and drops some. The sample consists of about 240,000 clones, 85% of them appearing once. Germline lookup yields CDR1 LNHDA and CDR2 SQIVND (reference sequence). V was trimmed by 2 bases and J by 0 bases, leaving 14 bases between them. The CDR3 has 17 amino acids. The source is a man aged 45-65 years with COVID-19, enrolled during active disease. The rearrangement links TRBV19 to TRBJ1-5; D not certain. The sequencing input was peripheral blood. CDR3 loop: CASSIFGPVYSNQPQHF. DNA for the CDR3: TGTGCCAGTAGTATATTTGGGCCAGTATATAGCAATCAGCCCCAGCATTTT.